Listed here are 14 T cell receptor beta chains from one sample, sequenced in a study of CXCR3-negative and CXCR3-positive naive CD8 T cells. TRB cDNA libraries were made by UMI-labeled 5' RACE. From its re-call of the 5' RACE reads, TCRdb lists each CDR3 protein once, without DNA. Its table records some 6,000 distinct CDR3 sequences. What was sequenced was naive CXCR3- CD8+ T cells from blood. Regarding subset: CD45RO-CCR7+CD27+CD95- naive CD8+ T cells lacking CXCR3 (TNR3-). All receptors derive from a human donor in good health. Some clones in this sample may be carry-over from other donors' samples.

The chain recombines TRBV28 with TRBJ2-7; the TCRdb D gene call, TRBD2, has no DNA to confirm it. CDR1 is MDHEN, CDR2 SYDVKM, per germline. This CDR3 is 16 amino acids long. The CDR3 protein is CASSLFSSGNSYEQYF.

This clonotype is identified as medium-sized from frequency. V and J are TRBV29-1 and TRBJ1-1; the D gene TCRdb calls, TRBD1, cannot be checked with no DNA. Looked up from germline, CDR1 is SQVTM and CDR2 is ANQGSEA. CDR3 size: 12 residues. CDR3 region: CSVLTGNTEAFF.

Frequency places this clonotype as medium-sized. The chain links TRBV5-1 to TRBJ2-7. CDR1 SGHRS and CDR2 YFSETQ come from the germline V gene. The length of the CDR3 is 16 residues. Here the CDR3 reads CASSLTPGGRTYEQYF.

Frequency places this clonotype as medium-sized. The V call is TRBV6-1, the J call TRBJ1-2; TCRdb lists TRBD1, though no DNA is available to test this call. This CDR3 region has 13 residues. Germline assignment: CDR1 MNHNS and CDR2 SASEGT. The CDR3 sequence is CASRKRQEYGYTF.

V usage is TRBV5-4 and J usage is TRBJ1-1. This CDR3 region has 16 residues. Germline-derived CDR1 and CDR2 are SGHNT and YYREEE (reference sequence). CDR3 protein: CASSLKPEDMNTEAFF.

By frequency, this clonotype registers medium-sized. The genes are TRBV6-1 and TRBJ2-1. This CDR3 comprises 11 residues. Germline V gene sequence: CDR1 MNHNS, CDR2 SASEGT. The CDR3 here is CASTTLGEQFF.

Considering frequency, this clonotype is medium-sized (0.01 to 0.1%). The gene calls are TRBV7-9 and TRBJ2-7; TCRdb outputs TRBD2, but without DNA this stays unchecked. The V gene's germline CDR1 is SEHNR and CDR2 FQNEAQ (reference sequence). The CDR3 sequence is 14 residues long. The CDR3 loop is CASSWGIPPYEQYF.

Considering frequency, this clonotype is medium-sized. This chain connects TRBV20-1 to TRBJ2-3; as DNA is missing, the TRBD2 call by TCRdb cannot be tested. CDR1 and CDR2 from the germline V gene are DFQATT and SNEGSKA (reference sequence). The CDR3 totals 15 residues. The chain's CDR3 is CSATLAGGPTDTQYF.

The chain joins TRBV29-1 to TRBJ2-1; checking the TCRdb D call of TRBD1 is not possible without DNA. This CDR3 spans 17 amino acids. Germline V gene data show CDR1 as SQVTM and CDR2 as ANQGSEA. CDR3 region: CSVDLAEKSLRHNEQFF.

According to its frequency, this clonotype is medium-sized. The chain has TRBV20-1 and TRBJ1-2. Germline CDR1 DFQATT, CDR2 SNEGSKA (reference sequence). This CDR3 has 14 residues. CDR3 residues: CSARDPEDGLRYTF.

In terms of frequency, this clonotype is medium-sized. This chain joins TRBV7-8 and TRBJ1-2; without DNA, the TCRdb call of TRBD1 cannot be checked. Germline V gene data show CDR1 as SGHVS and CDR2 as FQNEAQ. The length of the CDR3 is 18 residues. The CDR3 sequence is CASSSRDPLILYNYGYTF.

This clonotype registers medium-sized by frequency. The chain carries TRBV20-1 and TRBJ2-7. CDR3 length: 14 residues. CDR1 and CDR2 (germline): DFQATT, SNEGSKA (reference sequence). This chain's CDR3 is CSARGTRDLGEQYF.

By frequency, this clonotype registers medium-sized. CDR3 protein: CSARVGPYSNQPQHF. This chain uses TRBV20-1 with TRBJ1-5. The germline V gene encodes CDR1 DFQATT and CDR2 SNEGSKA (reference sequence). The CDR3 is made up of 15 amino acids.

This clonotype registers medium-sized by frequency. The chain employs TRBV29-1 and TRBJ2-1; lacking DNA, the TRBD1 call made by TCRdb goes unchecked. Looked up from germline, CDR1 is SQVTM and CDR2 is ANQGSEA. This CDR3 is built from 14 residues. The chain's CDR3 is CSVENRDSYNEQFF.